The present entry profiles one TCR beta chain with its context. V was shortened by 4 bases and J by 1 base, with 14 bases between the two germline ends. This CDR3 region has 15 residues. Germline CDR1 reads SGDLS; CDR2 reads YYNGEE. This record comes from a study of a mutant IDH1 vaccine in newly diagnosed glioma. Time point given: baseline, week 1 (first vaccination visit). Treatment reported: pre-vaccination baseline after standard-of-care therapy. TCRdb keeps only in-frame clones here, not all; method: immunoSEQ multiplex PCR. The data contain tens of thousands of clones, less than 85% of them singletons.

The specimen was PBMCs, collected from a glioma patient treated with radiotherapy, temozolomide or both. The J gene is TRBJ1-1, the V gene TRBV9; the D gene is possibly TRBD1 (6 bases). The TCR was taken from a man aged 45-65 years with glioma. The CDR3 protein is CASSPDPGANTEAFF. The CDR3, as DNA: TGTGCCAGCAGCCCAGACCCGGGGGCGAACACTGAAGCTTTCTTT.